This is a list of T cell receptor beta chains from one sample in a study of blood T cell repertoires in COVID-19. Repertoires were generated with immunoSEQ multiplex PCR, while TCRdb's copy carries only in-frame clones and drops some. The sample includes about 310,000 clones, around 90% of them seen just once. Material: peripheral blood. Source of these receptors: a woman aged 40 to 50 with COVID-19, enrolled during active disease. Each CDR3 is given with its conserved first and last residue. The order of the fields is clone size, D gene, V gene, J gene, CDR3 DNA, CDR3 protein. A D gene is named only where the DNA matches it firmly. Not all rows give a size; the values are once, few, many and, for expanded clones, a class.

abundance: .; d_gene: .; v_gene: TRBV28; j_gene: TRBJ1-1; CDR3nt: TGTGCCAGCATTACTACTAGGAAGAACACTGAAGCTTTCTTT; CDR3aa: CASITTRKNTEAFF
abundance: .; d_gene: TRBD1; v_gene: TRBV18; j_gene: TRBJ1-1; CDR3nt: TGTGCCAGCACTCCAGACAGGGGAGGCACTGAAGCTTTCTTT; CDR3aa: CASTPDRGGTEAFF
abundance: .; d_gene: TRBD1; v_gene: TRBV7-9; j_gene: TRBJ1-2; CDR3nt: TGTGCCAGCAGCACGAGGCCTTTAATAACAGGGGACTATGGCTACACCTTC; CDR3aa: CASSTRPLITGDYGYTF
abundance: .; d_gene: .; v_gene: TRBV27; j_gene: TRBJ1-2; CDR3nt: TGTGCCAGCAGTTTTCTTGGGGCTTATGGCTACACCTTC; CDR3aa: CASSFLGAYGYTF
abundance: .; d_gene: .; v_gene: TRBV4-1; j_gene: TRBJ2-1; CDR3nt: TGCGCCAGCAGCCAAGAACTAGCCGTGAGCTCCTACAATGAGCAGTTCTTC; CDR3aa: CASSQELAVSSYNEQFF
abundance: .; d_gene: TRBD2; v_gene: TRBV9; j_gene: TRBJ2-1; CDR3nt: TGTGCCAGCAGCCGGGGACTAGCGGGAGCCCGAGCCTCCTACAATGAGCAGTTCTTC; CDR3aa: CASSRGLAGARASYNEQFF
abundance: .; d_gene: .; v_gene: TRBV6-2/TRBV6-3; j_gene: TRBJ1-2; CDR3nt: TGTGCCAGCAGTTACAGTGGCCAAGCTAACTATGGCTACACCTTC; CDR3aa: CASSYSGQANYGYTF
abundance: .; d_gene: .; v_gene: TRBV5-5; j_gene: TRBJ1-4; CDR3nt: TGTGCCAGCAGCTTGGGAGCTAGGGGAGGAGTCTCAGGTGAAAAACTGTTTTTT; CDR3aa: CASSLGARGGVSGEKLFF
abundance: once; d_gene: .; v_gene: TRBV2; j_gene: TRBJ1-1; CDR3nt: TGTGCCAGCAGTGGGGCAGGGGCCTCGACAGGCACTGAAGCTTTCTTT; CDR3aa: CASSGAGASTGTEAFF
abundance: .; d_gene: .; v_gene: TRBV6-5; j_gene: TRBJ1-1; CDR3nt: TGTGCCAGCAGTTACGGGCCCTCCATGAACACTGAAGCTTTCTTT; CDR3aa: CASSYGPSMNTEAFF
abundance: .; d_gene: TRBD2; v_gene: TRBV6-2/TRBV6-3; j_gene: TRBJ2-1; CDR3nt: TGTGCCAGCAGTTACCCCACTATCCTGGGGGAGGGTCGGTACAATGAGCAGTTCTTC; CDR3aa: CASSYPTILGEGRYNEQFF
abundance: once; d_gene: .; v_gene: TRBV28; j_gene: TRBJ2-2; CDR3nt: TGTGCCACCGAATACAGTCCTAACACCGGGGAGCTGTTTTTT; CDR3aa: CATEYSPNTGELFF
abundance: few; d_gene: .; v_gene: TRBV19; j_gene: TRBJ1-5; CDR3nt: TGTGCCAGTACCAAACAATGGGCCGCCTACCAGCCCCAGCATTTT; CDR3aa: CASTKQWAAYQPQHF
abundance: .; d_gene: TRBD1; v_gene: TRBV7-2; j_gene: TRBJ2-7; CDR3nt: TGTGCCAGCAGCTTAGACAGGGGGCGCGGGGAGCAGTACTTC; CDR3aa: CASSLDRGRGEQYF
abundance: .; d_gene: .; v_gene: TRBV12-3/TRBV12-4; j_gene: TRBJ2-7; CDR3nt: TGTGCCAGCAGTGTTTACTACGAGCAGTACTTC; CDR3aa: CASSVYYEQYF
abundance: .; d_gene: TRBD2; v_gene: TRBV19; j_gene: TRBJ2-3; CDR3nt: TGTGCCAGTAGTATAGCGGGGGGGCCAGATACGCAGTATTTT; CDR3aa: CASSIAGGPDTQYF
abundance: .; d_gene: .; v_gene: TRBV5-1; j_gene: TRBJ1-6; CDR3nt: TGCGCCAGCAGCTTGGTCATGGGGCACGATAATTCACCCCTCCACTTT; CDR3aa: CASSLVMGHDNSPLHF
abundance: .; d_gene: .; v_gene: TRBV29-1; j_gene: TRBJ1-1; CDR3nt: TGCAGCGTAGGACAGACCATGAACACTGAAGCTTTCTTT; CDR3aa: CSVGQTMNTEAFF
abundance: .; d_gene: TRBD2; v_gene: TRBV6-1; j_gene: TRBJ2-5; CDR3nt: TGTGCCAGCAGTGAAGTTTGGCCCGAAGGGCTACCTAGCGGGACCCAGTACTTC; CDR3aa: CASSEVWPEGLPSGTQYF
abundance: .; d_gene: .; v_gene: TRBV11-2; j_gene: TRBJ2-5; CDR3nt: TGTGCCAGCAGCCCGCGTGGGGGCATGGAGACCCAGTACTTC; CDR3aa: CASSPRGGMETQYF
abundance: .; d_gene: .; v_gene: TRBV12-2; j_gene: TRBJ2-4; CDR3nt: TGTGCAAGTCGCTTAGCGCGGGACAGGGAGGCCAAAAACATTCAGTACTTC; CDR3aa: CASRLARDREAKNIQYF
abundance: .; d_gene: TRBD2; v_gene: TRBV9; j_gene: TRBJ2-3; CDR3nt: TGTGCCAGCAGCCCGAGGACTAGCGGGACCCACACAGATACGCAGTATTTT; CDR3aa: CASSPRTSGTHTDTQYF
abundance: .; d_gene: .; v_gene: TRBV7-9; j_gene: TRBJ1-4; CDR3nt: TGTGCCAGCAGCTTGATGAGTGTTGAAAAACTGTTTTTT; CDR3aa: CASSLMSVEKLFF
abundance: .; d_gene: TRBD2; v_gene: TRBV2; j_gene: TRBJ2-1; CDR3nt: TGTGCCAGCAACCCGGGACTAGCGGGAGTCACCGATGAGCAGTTCTTC; CDR3aa: CASNPGLAGVTDEQFF
abundance: .; d_gene: .; v_gene: TRBV19; j_gene: TRBJ2-5; CDR3nt: TGTGCCAGTAGTATGGGTTGGGCCCAAGAGACCCAGTACTTC; CDR3aa: CASSMGWAQETQYF
abundance: .; d_gene: .; v_gene: TRBV7-2; j_gene: TRBJ1-6; CDR3nt: TGTGCCAGCAGCCCCGCGGGGGGGGGCATTATGTCCCTAGGATCACCCCTCCACTTT; CDR3aa: CASSPAGGGIMSLGSPLHF
abundance: .; d_gene: .; v_gene: TRBV6-6; j_gene: TRBJ2-3; CDR3nt: TGTGCCAGCAGTTACCGACTTGGGACTAGCACAGATACGCAGTATTTT; CDR3aa: CASSYRLGTSTDTQYF
abundance: .; d_gene: .; v_gene: TRBV5-1; j_gene: TRBJ2-2; CDR3nt: TGCGCCAGCAGCTCGGGACGGGAGAATCCCGGGGAGCTGTTTTTT; CDR3aa: CASSSGRENPGELFF
abundance: .; d_gene: TRBD2; v_gene: TRBV4-3; j_gene: TRBJ2-3; CDR3nt: TGCGCCAGCAGCCAAGGTCGGGGGGGGGCAGATACGCAGTATTTT; CDR3aa: CASSQGRGGADTQYF
abundance: .; d_gene: TRBD1; v_gene: TRBV12-3/TRBV12-4; j_gene: TRBJ1-3; CDR3nt: TGTGCCAGCAGCCAGACAGGGCGGAACACCATATATTTT; CDR3aa: CASSQTGRNTIYF